This is a list of T cell receptor beta chains from one sample in a study of T cell responses to AZD1222 COVID-19 vaccine. Libraries were prepared by immunoSEQ multiplex PCR; TCRdb keeps only in-frame clonotypes and omits some of them. The sample holds 140,000 to 150,000 clones; 85% to 95% are singletons and the top ten take approximately 2.7%. The sample here was peripheral blood, taken on day 0 of MenACWY control vaccination. The receptor source for this set is an adult in good health. CDR3s include the opening cysteine and the closing phenylalanine or tryptophan. Each record gives: D gene, J gene, clone size, V gene, CDR3 protein, CDR3 DNA. A D gene is named only where the DNA matches it firmly. Expanded clones are given a class, and other clones once, few, many or no size at all.

>-|TRBJ2-2|-|TRBV5-1
CASSLYEPRGTGELFF
TGCGCCAGCAGCTTGTACGAACCCCGAGGAACCGGGGAGCTGTTTTTT
>TRBD1|TRBJ1-5|-|TRBV28
CASSSRTGVFNQPQHF
TGTGCCAGCAGTTCCCGGACAGGGGTTTTCAATCAGCCCCAGCATTTT
>TRBD1|TRBJ1-2|-|TRBV28
CASSLMEGFLRGTGESYTF
TGTGCCAGCAGTTTAATGGAGGGTTTCTTACGGGGGACAGGGGAAAGCTACACCTTC
>-|TRBJ1-1|-|TRBV12-3/TRBV12-4
CASTPGASTEAFF
TGTGCCAGCACTCCGGGGGCTTCGACTGAAGCTTTCTTT
>-|TRBJ1-5|-|TRBV12-3/TRBV12-4
CASSFTRNRPQHF
TGTGCCAGCAGCTTCACAAGGAACCGGCCCCAGCATTTT
>TRBD2|TRBJ2-1|-|TRBV5-1
CASSLAASGGGEQFF
TGCGCCAGCAGCTTGGCAGCTAGCGGTGGCGGTGAGCAGTTCTTC
>TRBD2|TRBJ2-1|-|TRBV20-1
CSASLGGRWNNEQFF
TGCAGTGCTAGTCTAGGCGGGAGGTGGAACAATGAGCAGTTCTTC
>TRBD1|TRBJ1-1|once|TRBV11-2
CASSPVPGQGRTEAFF
TGTGCCAGCAGCCCCGTACCCGGACAGGGAAGGACTGAAGCTTTCTTT
>-|TRBJ1-5|once|TRBV20-1
CSAGSYQPQHF
TGCAGTGCTGGGTCCTATCAGCCCCAGCATTTT
>-|TRBJ1-1|-|TRBV6-5
CASRRLLNTEAFF
TGTGCCAGCAGGAGACTCCTAAACACTGAAGCTTTCTTT
>-|TRBJ1-4|-|TRBV4-1
CASSHQSRANEKLFF
TGCGCCAGCAGCCATCAGAGCAGGGCTAATGAAAAACTGTTTTTT
>-|TRBJ1-2|-|TRBV29-1
CSVLWQFDYGYTF
TGCAGCGTTCTGTGGCAGTTCGACTATGGCTACACCTTC
>TRBD1|TRBJ1-5|-|TRBV10-1
CASSSEWTGRYHQPQHF
TGCGCCAGCAGTAGTGAATGGACAGGGCGATATCATCAGCCCCAGCATTTT
>-|TRBJ1-6|-|TRBV6-2/TRBV6-3
CASSYSRQYNSPLHF
TGTGCCAGCAGTTACTCAAGACAGTATAATTCACCCCTCCACTTT
>-|TRBJ1-2|-|TRBV27
CASSLSIAGANYGYTF
TGTGCCAGCAGTTTATCTATCGCAGGAGCCAACTATGGCTACACCTTC
>-|TRBJ1-6|-|TRBV7-3
CASSWGRGSPLHF
TGTGCCAGCAGCTGGGGACGGGGGTCACCCCTCCACTTT
>-|TRBJ1-4|-|TRBV5-1
CASSLGANEKLFF
TGCGCCAGCAGCTTGGGTGCTAATGAAAAACTGTTTTTT
>-|TRBJ1-3|-|TRBV30
CAWTRDRSTIYF
TGTGCCTGGACCCGGGACCGCAGCACCATATATTTT
>-|TRBJ2-7|-|TRBV11-1
CASSLGGAEVGQYF
TGTGCCAGCAGCCTCGGAGGGGCGGAAGTCGGGCAGTACTTC
>-|TRBJ1-1|-|TRBV3-1/TRBV3-2
CASSQSSVNTEAFF
TGTGCCAGCAGCCAATCTTCAGTAAACACTGAAGCTTTCTTT
>TRBD1|TRBJ2-3|-|TRBV3-1/TRBV3-2
CASSRQGARTDTQYF
TGTGCCAGCAGCAGACAGGGGGCTAGGACAGATACGCAGTATTTT
>-|TRBJ2-5|-|TRBV20-1
CSASYMLGETQYF
TGCAGTGCTAGTTATATGTTGGGAGAGACCCAGTACTTC
>TRBD1|TRBJ2-7|-|TRBV6-2/TRBV6-3
CASSWTGGIYEQYF
TGTGCCAGCAGTTGGACAGGGGGAATCTACGAGCAGTACTTC
>TRBD1|TRBJ1-1|once|TRBV30
CAWSSVGTVNTEAFF
TGTGCCTGGAGTAGCGTCGGGACAGTGAACACTGAAGCTTTCTTT
>-|TRBJ1-2|-|TRBV14
CASSLVRVHGYTF
TGTGCCAGCAGCCTGGTCCGGGTACATGGCTACACCTTC
>-|TRBJ1-5|-|TRBV2
CASSERADGTSQPQHF
TGTGCCAGCAGTGAACGGGCAGACGGTACCAGTCAGCCCCAGCATTTT
>-|TRBJ1-1|-|TRBV10-3
CAISERNTEAFF
TGTGCCATCAGTGAACGTAACACTGAAGCTTTCTTT
>-|TRBJ1-5|few|TRBV18
CASSPGGTNSNQPQHF
TGTGCCAGCTCACCGGGCGGAACTAATAGCAATCAGCCCCAGCATTTT
>TRBD2|TRBJ2-1|once|TRBV7-9
CASSLVSVAGGRTYNEQFF
TGTGCCAGCAGCTTAGTATCGGTAGCGGGGGGTCGAACCTACAATGAGCAGTTCTTC
>-|TRBJ2-7|-|TRBV6-5
CASSRDSTSSYEQYF
TGTGCCAGCAGCCGCGACTCCACTAGCTCCTACGAGCAGTACTTC
>-|TRBJ1-2|-|TRBV5-6
CASSTGRTLSLSGGYTF
TGTGCCAGCAGCACGGGACGGACCCTCTCCCTATCTGGTGGCTACACCTTC
>-|TRBJ1-2|once|TRBV24-1
CATSDASAGVNYGYTF
TGTGCCACCAGTGATGCCTCGGCAGGCGTTAACTATGGCTACACCTTC
>TRBD1|TRBJ1-3|-|TRBV7-9
CASSPGRRDRDGPGNTIYF
TGTGCCAGCAGCCCGGGTCGCCGGGACAGGGACGGCCCTGGAAACACCATATATTTT
>TRBD2|TRBJ2-1|-|TRBV19
CASSPGTGGDEQFF
TGTGCCAGTAGTCCCGGGACCGGGGGGGATGAGCAGTTCTTC
>-|TRBJ2-7|-|TRBV5-5
CASRFGQLVSYEQYF
TGTGCCAGCAGGTTTGGACAGCTAGTCTCCTACGAGCAGTACTTC
>TRBD2|TRBJ2-7|-|TRBV30
CAWGPGRDFSYEQYF
TGTGCCTGGGGGCCCGGGAGGGACTTCTCCTACGAGCAGTACTTC
>-|TRBJ1-5|-|TRBV5-6
CASSLAGQRPQHF
TGTGCCAGCAGCTTGGCAGGCCAGAGGCCCCAGCATTTT
>-|TRBJ2-1|-|TRBV6-5
CASQSVSPSNEQFF
TGTGCCAGCCAGAGTGTCAGCCCGTCCAATGAGCAGTTCTTC
>-|TRBJ2-2|-|TRBV12-3/TRBV12-4
CASSRQPTGELFF
TGTGCCAGCAGTCGACAGCCCACCGGGGAGCTGTTTTTT
>-|TRBJ2-5|-|TRBV4-2
CASSQEREETQYF
TGTGCCAGCAGCCAAGAAAGGGAAGAGACCCAGTACTTC
>-|TRBJ1-4|-|TRBV28
CASSRREFAGRNEKLFF
TGTGCCAGCAGCCGCCGGGAGTTCGCTGGGCGTAATGAAAAACTGTTTTTT
>-|TRBJ1-3|-|TRBV7-2
CASSLAQSSSGNTIYF
TGTGCCAGCAGCTTAGCACAGAGTAGCTCTGGAAACACCATATATTTT
>-|TRBJ2-7|-|TRBV4-1
CASSPLGTGRIHEQYF
TGCGCCAGCAGCCCCCTGGGGACGGGCAGAATTCACGAGCAGTACTTC
>TRBD1|TRBJ1-2|-|TRBV29-1
CSSRTGIGYGYTF
TGCAGCTCCCGGACAGGGATAGGGTATGGCTACACCTTC
>-|TRBJ2-2|-|TRBV12-5
CASGFLSGISNTGELFF
TGTGCTAGTGGTTTTCTCTCCGGGATTTCGAACACCGGGGAGCTGTTTTTT
>TRBD1|TRBJ1-2|-|TRBV7-9
CASSLAGTGGFGYTF
TGTGCCAGCAGCTTAGCGGGGACAGGGGGCTTTGGCTACACCTTC
>-|TRBJ1-2|-|TRBV2
CASSDEEGSYGYTF
TGTGCCAGCAGTGATGAGGAGGGGAGCTATGGCTACACCTTC
>TRBD1|TRBJ1-2|-|TRBV7-9
CASSFPGQGIYGYTF
TGTGCCAGCAGCTTTCCGGGACAGGGGATCTATGGCTACACCTTC
>-|TRBJ1-2|once|TRBV24-1
CAARRYGYTF
TGTGCCGCCCGGCGCTATGGCTACACCTTC
>-|TRBJ1-5|-|TRBV18
CASSPFDKQPQHF
TGTGCCAGCTCACCTTTCGACAAACAGCCCCAGCATTTT
>-|TRBJ2-7|few|TRBV11-1
CASSSSYEQYF
TGTGCCAGCAGCTCTTCCTACGAGCAGTACTTC
>-|TRBJ1-5|-|TRBV9
CASSVEYFGGPQHF
TGTGCCAGCAGCGTAGAATACTTCGGAGGGCCCCAGCATTTT
>TRBD2|TRBJ2-4|-|TRBV9
CASSPAASGINIQYF
TGTGCCAGCAGCCCGGCGGCCAGCGGGATAAACATTCAGTACTTC
>TRBD1|TRBJ1-4|-|TRBV27
CASSSSGTGDEKLFF
TGTGCCAGCAGTTCCTCCGGGACAGGGGATGAAAAACTGTTTTTT
>-|TRBJ2-7|-|TRBV11-2
CASSPGEGEQYF
TGTGCCAGCAGCCCCGGCGAGGGCGAGCAGTACTTC
>-|TRBJ2-5|-|TRBV19
CASSKFGTQETQYF
TGTGCCAGTAGCAAATTTGGGACGCAAGAGACCCAGTACTTC
>-|TRBJ2-7|-|TRBV9
CASSPAGTLSYEQYF
TGTGCCAGCAGCCCAGCCGGGACACTTTCCTACGAGCAGTACTTC
>-|TRBJ2-7|-|TRBV15
CATSRTRRGTALYEQYF
TGTGCCACCAGCAGAACCCGCCGCGGGACAGCTCTATACGAGCAGTACTTC
>-|TRBJ1-4|-|TRBV6-5
CASRDRAENEKLFF
TGTGCCAGCAGGGACAGAGCGGAAAATGAAAAACTGTTTTTT